This T cell receptor beta chain was retrieved from a study of technical replicates of blood from a few donors. CDR1 MDHEN and CDR2 SYDVKM come from the germline V gene. V shed 1 base and J shed 5 bases, with 9 bases lying between them. The CDR3 sequence is 14 residues long. Repertoires were generated with immunoSEQ multiplex PCR, while TCRdb's copy carries only in-frame clones and drops some. The sample includes fewer than 90,000 clones, roughly 93% of them seen just once. Sequenced input: T cells isolated from PBMCs. The origin of this receptor is a human donor in good health. J is TRBJ1-5 and V is TRBV28, with D hard to call. The DNA for the CDR3 is TGTGCCAGCAGTTTATACACAGTCGATCAGCCCCAGCATTTT. It is translated as CASSLYTVDQPQHF.